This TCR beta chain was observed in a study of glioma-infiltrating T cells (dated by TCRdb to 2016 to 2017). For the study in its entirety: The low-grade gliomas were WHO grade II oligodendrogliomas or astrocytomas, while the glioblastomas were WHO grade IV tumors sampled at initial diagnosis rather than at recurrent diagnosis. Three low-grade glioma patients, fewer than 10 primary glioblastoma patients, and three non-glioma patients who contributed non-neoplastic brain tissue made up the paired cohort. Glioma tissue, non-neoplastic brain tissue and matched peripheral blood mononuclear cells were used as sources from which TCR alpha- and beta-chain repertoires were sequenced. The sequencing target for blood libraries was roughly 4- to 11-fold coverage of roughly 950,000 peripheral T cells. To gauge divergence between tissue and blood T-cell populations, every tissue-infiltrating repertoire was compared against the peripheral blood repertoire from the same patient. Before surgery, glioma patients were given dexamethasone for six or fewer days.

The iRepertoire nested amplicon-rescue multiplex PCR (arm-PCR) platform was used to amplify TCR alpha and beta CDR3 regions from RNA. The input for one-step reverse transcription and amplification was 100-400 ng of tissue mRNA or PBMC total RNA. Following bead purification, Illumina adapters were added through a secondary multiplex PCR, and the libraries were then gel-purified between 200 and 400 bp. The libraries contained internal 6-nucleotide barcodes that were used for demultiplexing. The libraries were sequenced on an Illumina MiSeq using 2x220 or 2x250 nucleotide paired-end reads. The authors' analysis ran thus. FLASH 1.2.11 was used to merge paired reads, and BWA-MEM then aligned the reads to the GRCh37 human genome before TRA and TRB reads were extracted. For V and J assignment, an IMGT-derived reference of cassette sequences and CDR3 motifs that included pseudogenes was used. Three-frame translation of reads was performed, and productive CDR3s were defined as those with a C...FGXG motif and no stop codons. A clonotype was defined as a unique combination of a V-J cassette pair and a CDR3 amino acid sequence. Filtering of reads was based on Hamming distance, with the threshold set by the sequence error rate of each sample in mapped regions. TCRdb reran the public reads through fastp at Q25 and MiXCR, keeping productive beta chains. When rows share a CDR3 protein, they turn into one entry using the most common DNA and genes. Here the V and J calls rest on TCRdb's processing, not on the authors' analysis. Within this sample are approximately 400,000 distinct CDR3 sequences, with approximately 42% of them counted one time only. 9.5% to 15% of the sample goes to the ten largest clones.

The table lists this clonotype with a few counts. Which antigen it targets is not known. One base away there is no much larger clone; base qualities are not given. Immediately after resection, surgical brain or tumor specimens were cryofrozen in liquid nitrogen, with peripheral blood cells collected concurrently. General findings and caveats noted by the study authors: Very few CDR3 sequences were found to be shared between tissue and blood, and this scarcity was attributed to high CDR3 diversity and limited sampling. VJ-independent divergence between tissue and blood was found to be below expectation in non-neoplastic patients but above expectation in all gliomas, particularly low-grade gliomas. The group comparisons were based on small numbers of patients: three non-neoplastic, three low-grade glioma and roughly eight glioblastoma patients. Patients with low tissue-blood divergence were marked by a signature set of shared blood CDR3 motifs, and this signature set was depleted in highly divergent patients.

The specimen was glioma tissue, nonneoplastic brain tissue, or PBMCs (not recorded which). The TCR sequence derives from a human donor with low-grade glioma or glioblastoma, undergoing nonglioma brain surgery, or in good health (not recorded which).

The CDR3 has the sequence CSARGLVQGAGETQYF. The DNA reads as follows: TGCAGTGCTAGAGGTTTAGTTCAGGGGGCGGGGGAGACCCAGTACTTC. This sequence uses TRBV20-1 and TRBJ2-5; 8 bases in the middle match TRBD1. The CDR3 numbers 16 residues from cysteine through phenylalanine. This entry keeps only the CDR3 DNA: 48 bases, framed from base 1. According to the germline V gene (reference sequence), CDR1 reads DFQATT and CDR2 reads SNEGSKA. Germline trimming amounts to 1 base on V and 5 bases on J, with 12 as the count of junction bases outside the gene matches.